Each of the 15 T cell receptor beta chains below was sequenced from the same sample in a study of post-analysis software for immune sequencing data. The TCR beta cDNA libraries contained unique molecular identifiers. TCRdb reprocessed the PCR reads via MiXCR and lists one record per CDR3 protein. The sample carries under 650,000 distinct CDR3 sequences, roughly 47% recorded once. Their antigen targets remain unknown. General study points: Elevated frequency relative to controls characterized roughly five TRBV segments in patients, TRBV5-6, TRBV5-1 and TRBV20-1 among them.

Specimen: blood. The receptors stem from a girl aged 5-17 years with multiple sclerosis.

For the CDR3, the DNA is TGCAGTGCCGCAGCCGGGGCATCCGGGGAGCAGTACTTC. Translation gives CSAAAGASGEQYF. This sequence joins TRBV20-1 and TRBJ2-4; either TRBD1 or TRBD2 may supply D (5 bases each). The CDR3 runs to 13 residues. The germline V gene encodes CDR1 DFQATT and CDR2 SNEGSKA (reference sequence). Trimming took off 6 bases at V and 13 bases at J, with 22 bases between the two ends.

Worth noting for this clonotype: One junction end disagrees with the germline gene, perhaps due to a read error. The chain carries TRBV24-1 and TRBJ2-3; 8 positions agree with TRBD2. CDR1 is KGHDR and CDR2 is SFDVKD in the germline V gene. CDR3 size: 14 residues. In DNA, the CDR3 is TGTGCCACCAGTGGTAGCGGGACCACAGGTACGCAGTATTTT. Its translation is CATSGSGTTGTQYF.

The V call is TRBV5-5, the J call TRBJ1-2; D unresolved. Per germline, CDR1 SGHKS and CDR2 YYEKEE (reference sequence). With 7 bases removed from V and 4 bases from J, the gap between germline ends came to 11 bases. The CDR3 covers 12 residues. The CDR3 nucleotides read TGTGCCAGCTTCGACGGCTCCTATGGCTACACCTTC. Encoded protein: CASFDGSYGYTF.

CDR3 in DNA: TGTGCCAGCAGCCCAACGCCAAAAGGCGGTGGGTCCCACGAGCAGTACTTC. Protein sequence: CASSPTPKGGGSHEQYF. The J gene is TRBJ2-7, the V gene TRBV7-8; the D is unclear. Germline lookup yields CDR1 SGHVS and CDR2 FQNEAQ. The CDR3 covers 17 residues. The germline V and J ends were trimmed by 5 bases and 5 bases, with 25 bases remaining between them. Variable domain in full (rest from reference TRBV7-8 and TRBJ2-7): GAGVSQSPRYKVAKRGQDVALRCDPISGHVSLFWYQQALGQGPEFLTYFQNEAQLDKSGLPSDRFFAERPEGSVSTLKIQRTQQEDSAVYLCASSPTPKGGGSHEQYFGPGTRLTVT.

This rearrangement joins TRBV12-3 or TRBV12-4 to TRBJ1-1; D possibly corresponds to TRBD1 (5 bases). The CDR3 runs 16 residues. V was clipped by 6 bases and J by 1 base, with 18 bases between them. Here the CDR3 reads CASSPLWDGPNTEAFF. CDR3 bases: TGTGCCAGCAGCCCTCTCTGGGACGGCCCGAACACTGAAGCTTTCTTT.

The rearrangement uses TRBV20-1 and TRBJ2-5; D might be TRBD1 (5 bases). V was clipped by 1 base and J by 4 bases, with 22 bases between them. This CDR3 spans 17 amino acids. Germline CDR1 is DFQATT and CDR2 is SNEGSKA (reference sequence). CDR3 in DNA: TGCAGTGCTAGAGGTGGGCCGAGCCAGGGCCGGCGAGAGACCCAGTACTTC. It encodes CSARGGPSQGRRETQYF.

The chain combines TRBV12-3 or TRBV12-4 with TRBJ2-1; D is ambiguous. The CDR3 totals 10 residues. Trimming stripped 6 bases from V and 10 bases from J, with 7 bases between. The CDR3 DNA reads as TGTGCCAGCAGGCGACAAGAGCAGTTCTTC. Translating it yields CASRRQEQFF.

This clonotype showed up just a few times. The chain has TRBV10-3 and TRBJ2-1; D possibly matches TRBD1 or TRBD2 (5 bases each). V was clipped by 6 bases and J by 10 bases, with 13 bases between them. This CDR3 contains 12 residues. CDR1 ENHRY and CDR2 SYGVKD come from the germline V gene. CDR3 coding DNA: TGTGCCATCAGGGGCAGGGACGGCGAGCAGTTCTTC. Its protein product is CAIRGRDGEQFF.

The genes are TRBV3-1 and TRBJ2-5; a possible D gene is TRBD2 (7 bases). The V end was cut by 4 bases, the J end by 1 base, with 16 bases between. The CDR3 covers 16 residues. Germline V CDR1 and CDR2: LGHDT, YNNKEL (reference sequence). CDR3 protein: CASSPGEGSVQETQYF. CDR3 coding DNA: TGTGCCAGCAGCCCAGGGGAGGGGAGCGTCCAAGAGACCCAGTACTTC.

The genes are TRBV20-1 and TRBJ2-5; D is tentatively TRBD1 or TRBD2 (6 bases each). Gene TRBJ2-7 matches the end of the DNA better, so the J call may be wrong. The germline V gene has CDR1 DFQATT and CDR2 SNEGSKA (reference sequence). The CDR3 loop spans 14 amino acids. The CDR3 is CSAPPVSGAHEQYF. The CDR3 bases are TGCAGTGCCCCACCCGTATCGGGGGCGCACGAGCAGTACTTC.

J is TRBJ2-1 and V is TRBV29-1; 8 positions match TRBD1. V gave up 6 bases and J gave up 6 bases; unmatched junction bases: 7. This CDR3 has 13 amino acids. The germline CDR1 and CDR2 sequences are SQVTM and ANQGSEA. DNA for the CDR3: TGCAGCGTCACAGGGGGTAGGGGCAATGAGCAGTTCTTC. This codes for CSVTGGRGNEQFF.

The J gene is TRBJ2-1, the V gene TRBV15; tentative D call: TRBD2 (5 bases). CDR3 length: 13 amino acids. Germline CDR1 and CDR2: LNHNV and YYDKDF (reference sequence). With 5 bases removed from V and 4 bases from J, the gap between germline ends came to 9 bases. Here the CDR3 reads CATSSGIYNEQFF. The CDR3 coding sequence is TGTGCCACCAGCTCCGGGATTTACAATGAGCAGTTCTTC.

This chain links TRBV7-9 with TRBJ1-1; the D is unclear. The germline V and J ends were trimmed by 7 bases and 1 base, with 10 bases remaining between them. CDR1 and CDR2 (germline): SEHNR, FQNEAQ (reference sequence). The CDR3 covers 13 residues. The CDR3 spells CASTLDSNTEAFF. Written as DNA, the CDR3 is TGTGCCAGCACCCTGGACTCGAACACTGAAGCTTTCTTT.

The genes are TRBV20-1 and TRBJ2-7; perhaps TRBD1 as D (6 bases). V was pared by 5 bases and J by 4 bases, with 9 bases between. The CDR3 consists of 11 residues. Germline values: CDR1 DFQATT, CDR2 SNEGSKA (reference sequence). As DNA, the CDR3 is TGCAGTGCTCCTACAGGGTACGAGCAGTACTTC. It translates to CSAPTGYEQYF.

The chain has TRBV7-8 and TRBJ2-5; no reliable D call. Germline V lookup: CDR1 SGHVS, CDR2 FQNEAQ. This CDR3 region has 14 residues. Trimming removed 3 bases at V and 1 base at J, with 9 bases between. DNA of the CDR3: TGTGCCAGCAGCTTTACCCATGCCCAAGAGACCCAGTACTTC. Its translation is CASSFTHAQETQYF.